Shown below are 20 T cell receptor beta chains from a single sample sequenced in a study of neurological immune-mediated disorders. TCRdb reprocessed the 5' RACE reads with MiXCR, giving one entry per CDR3 protein. The sample carries 39,000 or so distinct CDR3 sequences, 4.8% recorded once. Material for sequencing was CD4+ T cells from blood. These receptors were taken from a man aged 18 to 35 in good health.

This clonotype was found many times. The chain employs TRBV3-1 and TRBJ1-2; 7 nucleotides line up with TRBD1. The germline gives CDR1 LGHDT, CDR2 YNNKEL (reference sequence). J lost 8 bases, V lost 1 base, and 4 bases had no gene match. The CDR3 extends over 13 amino acids. CDR3 amino acids: CASSQGQGKGYTF. CDR3 DNA sequence: TGTGCCAGCAGCCAAGGACAGGGAAAGGGCTACACCTTC.

There are many counts of this clonotype. V gene TRBV9 combines with J gene TRBJ2-1; 12 nucleotides match TRBD2. The CDR3 spans 18 residues. V was clipped by 3 bases and J by 3 bases; unmatched bases: 10. Germline V gene sequence: CDR1 SGDLS, CDR2 YYNGEE. The CDR3 region is CASSASFTSGGYYNEQFF. The DNA of the CDR3 is TGTGCCAGCAGCGCCTCTTTTACTAGCGGGGGGTACTACAATGAGCAGTTCTTC.

This clonotype was seen repeatedly, ten times or more. A junction boundary mismatches the germline segment, possibly from a read error. The chain recombines TRBV7-7 with TRBJ2-7; a possible D gene is TRBD1 (6 bases). This CDR3 comprises 16 residues. Germline assignment: CDR1 SSHAT and CDR2 FNYEAQ (reference sequence). CDR3 loop: CASSPPDRPLFHEQYF. The CDR3 coding sequence is TGTGCTAGCAGCCCACCCGACAGGCCCCTTTTCCACGAGCAGTACTTC.

This clonotype was observed at least ten times. The chain has TRBV20-1 and TRBJ1-1; D remains unclear. CDR3 size: 13 residues. Trimming took 1 base from V and 7 from J, leaving 13 bases between them. The V gene's germline CDR1 is DFQATT and CDR2 SNEGSKA (reference sequence). The CDR3 spells CSARGAAYREAFF. CDR3 DNA: TGCAGTGCTAGAGGAGCGGCGTATCGTGAAGCTTTCTTT.

This clonotype was recorded many times. The rearrangement links TRBV11-2 to TRBJ1-1; D gene uncertain. V was trimmed by 2 bases and J by 0 bases, leaving 16 bases between them. The CDR3 sequence is 17 residues long. In germline, CDR1 is SGHAT, CDR2 FQNNGV. The CDR3 loop reads CASSLLVRGHLNTEAFF. The DNA of the CDR3 is TGTGCCAGCAGCTTACTCGTTCGGGGTCATTTGAACACTGAAGCTTTCTTT.

This clonotype was picked up many times. The chain carries TRBV6-5 and TRBJ1-1; no clear D. CDR1 and CDR2 (germline): MNHEY, SVGAGI. Trimming pared 0 bases from V and 3 bases from J, leaving 8 bases between. The CDR3 runs to 14 residues. CDR3 sequence (DNA): TGTGCCAGCAGTTACTCGATTCAGGACACTGAAGCTTTCTTT. The encoded protein is CASSYSIQDTEAFF.

The table lists this clonotype with many counts. Written as DNA, the CDR3 is TGTGCCAGCAGGGGTACTGGGGCGGGTAATTCACCCCTCCACTTT. It specifies CASRGTGAGNSPLHF. The chain has TRBV6-5 and TRBJ1-6; D perhaps matches TRBD1 (5 bases). CDR1 is MNHEY and CDR2 is SVGAGI in the germline V gene. CDR3 size: 15 residues. V was clipped by 6 bases and J by 6 bases, with 15 bases between them.

This clonotype was recorded many times. The chain combines TRBV9 with TRBJ2-3, with 8 nucleotides matching TRBD2. This CDR3 is built from 15 residues. V was pared by 0 bases and J by 2 bases, with 2 bases of the junction left unmatched. CDR1 is SGDLS and CDR2 is YYNGEE in the germline V gene. The chain's CDR3 is CASSVGAGVTDTQYF. The CDR3 nucleotides are TGTGCCAGCAGCGTAGGAGCGGGGGTCACAGATACGCAGTATTTT.

This clonotype was observed many times. The chain combines TRBV4-2 with TRBJ1-2; 10 nucleotides line up with TRBD1. Trimming took 1 base from V and 8 from J; bases not matched to a gene: 7. This CDR3 is 15 amino acids long. Germline assignment: CDR1 LGHNA and CDR2 YNFKEQ. CDR3: CASSQGQGAVGGYTF. CDR3 DNA: TGTGCCAGCAGCCAAGGACAGGGGGCAGTTGGAGGCTACACCTTC.

This clonotype was recorded at least ten times. The DNA for the CDR3 is TGCAGCGTTGCGGAAAAGACAGTAAGGAACTATGGCTACACCTTC. Residues: CSVAEKTVRNYGYTF. The chain is built from TRBV29-1 and TRBJ1-2, with D maybe TRBD1 (5 bases). This CDR3 spans 15 amino acids. The germline CDR1 and CDR2 sequences are SQVTM and ANQGSEA. Trimming removed 4 bases from V and 2 bases from J, with 17 bases in between.

The table lists this clonotype with many counts. The chain combines TRBV5-1 with TRBJ1-1; weak D call: TRBD1 (5 bases). The germline V gene encodes CDR1 SGHRS and CDR2 YFSETQ. V was shortened by 4 bases and J by 1 base, with 11 bases between the two germline ends. The CDR3 consists of 14 residues. The CDR3 DNA reads as TGCGCCAGCAGCCTATTTACAGGGAACACTGAAGCTTTCTTT. Translated: CASSLFTGNTEAFF.

This clonotype was detected many times. The rearrangement joins TRBV10-3 to TRBJ2-6; D is perhaps TRBD1 (5 bases). V was cut by 2 bases and J by 4 bases, with 12 bases left in between. Germline lookup yields CDR1 ENHRY and CDR2 SYGVKD. The CDR3 consists of 16 residues. CDR3 loop: CAISEPIGVGANVLTF. In nucleotides, the CDR3 is TGTGCCATCAGTGAGCCCATAGGGGTGGGGGCCAACGTCCTGACTTTC.

This clonotype was recorded many times. V gene TRBV6-1 combines with J gene TRBJ2-2; D unclear. Between the trimmed V and J ends, which lost 5 bases and 2 bases, there was a span of 12 bases. The CDR3 totals 15 residues. Germline V gives CDR1 MNHNS, CDR2 SASEGT. CDR3 in amino acids: CASSYSGLNTGELFF. CDR3 sequence (DNA): TGTGCCAGCAGTTACAGTGGGCTTAACACCGGGGAGCTGTTTTTT.

This clonotype has a count of ten or more. The chain combines TRBV10-3 with TRBJ1-5, with 10 bases that match TRBD1. In germline, CDR1 is ENHRY, CDR2 SYGVKD. This CDR3 has 18 residues. The V and J ends lost 4 bases and 0 bases, in that order; junction bases with no gene match: 9. The CDR3 region is CAISGSRDRGSSNQPQHF. DNA for the CDR3: TGTGCCATCAGTGGATCCCGGGACAGGGGATCTAGCAATCAGCCCCAGCATTTT.

This clonotype appeared many times. The rearrangement links TRBV20-1 to TRBJ2-2, with D unresolved. Germline values: CDR1 DFQATT, CDR2 SNEGSKA (reference sequence). The CDR3 consists of 14 residues. Trimming cost V 2 bases and J 4 bases, with 11 bases left between them. The CDR3 loop is CSARQPIITGELFF. The CDR3 nucleotides are TGCAGTGCTAGACAGCCGATCATCACCGGGGAGCTGTTTTTT.

In this sample, this clonotype turned up many times. The rearrangement uses TRBV7-2 and TRBJ2-1; 7 bases agree with TRBD2. Germline loops: CDR1 SGHTA, CDR2 FQGNSA. This CDR3 contains 15 residues. Losses at the gene ends were 8 bases for V and 0 bases for J; bases not matched to a gene: 7. The CDR3 region has the DNA TGTGCCAGCTTAAGGACTAGGGGCTCCTACAATGAGCAGTTCTTC. It codes for CASLRTRGSYNEQFF.

This clonotype has ten or more counts. V gene TRBV7-6 combines with J gene TRBJ2-5, with D unclear. The germline V and J ends were trimmed by 2 bases and 1 base, with 14 bases remaining between them. This CDR3 is built from 16 residues. Germline CDR1 and CDR2: SGHVS and FNYEAQ. CDR3 residues: CASSLKQIPFQETQYF. The CDR3 DNA sequence: TGTGCCAGCAGCTTAAAACAGATACCATTCCAAGAGACCCAGTACTTC.

This clonotype was counted ten times or more. The chain carries TRBV7-2 and TRBJ2-7; either TRBD1 or TRBD2 may supply D (5 bases each). CDR1 and CDR2 from the germline V gene are SGHTA and FQGNSA. V gave up 3 bases and J gave up 4 bases, with 10 bases separating them. CDR3 size: 13 residues. CDR3 amino acids: CASSFIGTYEQYF. DNA for the CDR3: TGTGCCAGCAGCTTCATAGGGACGTACGAGCAGTACTTC. Combining the CDR3 with reference TRBV7-2 and TRBJ2-7 gives the whole variable domain GAGVSQSPSNKVTEKGKDVELRCDPISGHTALYWYRQSLGQGLEFLIYFQGNSAPDKSGLPSDRFSAERTGGSVSTLTIQRTQQEDSAVYLCASSFIGTYEQYFGPGTRLTVT.

This clonotype has ten or more counts. The V and J genes are TRBV7-2 and TRBJ2-1; D might be TRBD1 (6 bases). The germline V gene has CDR1 SGHTA and CDR2 FQGNSA. V gave up 5 bases and J gave up 1 base, with 18 bases separating them. This CDR3 is built from 17 residues. In DNA form, the CDR3 reads TGTGCCAGCAGCCCAAAAACTTCCAGGGGTTCCTACAATGAGCAGTTCTTC. Protein product: CASSPKTSRGSYNEQFF.

This clonotype was recorded many times. CDR3 in amino acids: CASSVGTYHSNQPQHF. The CDR3 DNA follows: TGTGCCAGCAGCGTGGGGACGTACCATAGCAATCAGCCCCAGCATTTT. J is TRBJ1-5 and V is TRBV6-1, with D perhaps TRBD1 (5 bases). Germline-derived CDR1 and CDR2 are MNHNS and SASEGT. The CDR3 extends over 16 amino acids. The V end lost 6 bases, the J end lost 0 bases, and 15 bases lay between the germline ends.